This paragraph reports one TCR beta chain. This CDR3 comprises 16 residues. V was pared by 1 base and J by 6 bases, with 5 bases of the junction left unmatched. Germline lookup yields CDR1 MGHRA and CDR2 YSYEKL. This sample is drawn from a study of response to subunit inactivated influenza vaccine. Each CDR3 protein gets one entry after TCRdb re-called the RT-PCR reads with MiXCR. The data contain some 850,000 distinct CDR3 sequences, roughly 20% of them singletons. The chain employs TRBV4-1 and TRBJ2-1, with 11 bases fitting TRBD2. The sequenced sample was PBMCs from blood, obtained approximately 5 days after vaccination. The sequence came from a man aged 45 to 65 who received an inactivated influenza vaccine. As DNA, the CDR3 is TGCGCCAGCAGCCAAGGACTAGCGGGGAGGGGCAATGAGCAGTTCTTC. Protein: CASSQGLAGRGNEQFF.